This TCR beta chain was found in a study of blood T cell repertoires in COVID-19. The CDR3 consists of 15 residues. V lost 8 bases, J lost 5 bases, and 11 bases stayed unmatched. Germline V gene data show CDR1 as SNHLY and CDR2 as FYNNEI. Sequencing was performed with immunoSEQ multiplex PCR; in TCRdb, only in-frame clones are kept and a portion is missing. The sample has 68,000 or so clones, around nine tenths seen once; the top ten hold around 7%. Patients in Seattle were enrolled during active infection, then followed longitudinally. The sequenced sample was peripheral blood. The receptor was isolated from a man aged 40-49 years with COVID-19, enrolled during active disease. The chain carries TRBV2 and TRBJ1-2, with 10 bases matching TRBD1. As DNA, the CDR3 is TGTGCCAGCTATCCTAAAGGACAGGGGGGATATGGCTACACCTTC. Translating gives CASYPKGQGGYGYTF.